This TCR beta chain was identified in a study of identical twins. General observations from the study: Reduced insertions were recorded for abundant cord blood beta clonotypes, with no such pattern in memory repertoires. Analyses of zero insertions could be partly confounded by invariant MAIT and iNKT cells.

This clonotype was seen more than once but under ten times. No antigen is known for it. This CDR3 region has 19 residues. Germline CDR1 MDHEN, CDR2 SYDVKM. Unmatched junction bases numbered 11, after V lost 3 bases and J lost 0 bases. Unique molecular identifiers were present on cDNA, and template switching added a universal primer site. TCRdb independently ran MiXCR on the 5' RACE reads; one entry per CDR3 protein. In the table there are about 890,000 distinct CDR3 sequences, 9% to 15% of which are singletons. This same sample was also taken into another study, of yellow fever vaccine responses in identical twins.

V gene TRBV28 combines with J gene TRBJ2-3; 11 bases are shared with TRBD2. What was sequenced was PBMCs. This clonotype was sampled from a woman between 18 and 29 years old in good health. CDR3 in DNA: TGTGCCAGCAGTTTTGAACTAGCGGGGGAATACTGGAGCACAGATACGCAGTATTTT. Its translation: CASSFELAGEYWSTDTQYF.